This T cell receptor beta chain was captured by sequencing in a study of PD-1 blockade in classical Hodgkin lymphoma. Each patient experienced a relapse that followed autologous stem cell transplantation, and brentuximab vedotin exposure varied. The repertoire was sequenced with immunoSEQ multiplex PCR; TCRdb's copy has only in-frame clones and lacks some. The repertoire holds about 54,000 clones, with approximately 90% as singletons. The CDR3 spans 15 residues. V shed 8 bases and J shed 2 bases, with 18 bases lying between them. Germline V gene lookup returns CDR1 SGHNT and CDR2 YENEEA. The specimen was peripheral blood mononuclear cells (PBMCs), collected before the second cycle of nivolumab. The source is a human donor with classical Hodgkin lymphoma. The rearrangement links TRBV11-3 to TRBJ2-5; D assignment may be TRBD1 or TRBD2 (6 bases each). CDR3 amino acids: CASSRGAVDQETQYF. CDR3 sequence (DNA): TGTGCCAGCTCAAGGGGGGCCGTGGATCAAGAGACCCAGTACTTC.